This entry lists 5 T cell receptor beta chains sequenced from one sample in a study of T cells in Graves' hyperthyroidism and ophthalmopathy. Amplification targeted TCR beta CDR3 regions from RNA transcripts. First-round RT-PCR with HTBI primers amplified the TCR CDR3 region. TCRdb re-derived calls from the multiplex PCR reads in MiXCR, one entry per CDR3 protein. The sample comprises 500,000 to 650,000 distinct CDR3 sequences, approximately 15% of which are singletons, and roughly 14% rests with the top ten. Sequenced sample: blood. These receptors all stem from a woman between 40 and 55 years old with Graves' hyperthyroidism.

The V and J genes are TRBV5-5 and TRBJ2-3, with 7 positions matching TRBD2. The CDR3 contains 15 residues. J gave up 8 bases and V 4 bases, and 13 bases lay outside the gene matches. CDR1 and CDR2 from the germline V gene are SGHKS and YYEKEE (reference sequence). CDR3 bases: TGTGCCAGCAGCCAACTAGCGAGCCCGGAGGGTACGCAGTATTTT. Amino acids: CASSQLASPEGTQYF.

This clonotype has a handful of counts. The rearrangement uses TRBV5-8 and TRBJ2-5; tentative D call: TRBD2 (5 bases). The germline gives CDR1 SGHTS, CDR2 YDEGEE. The CDR3 runs to 13 residues. The V end was cut by 5 bases, the J end by 5 bases, with 13 bases between. CDR3 DNA: TGTGCCAGCAGATCTACGGGCGGGGAGACCCAGTACTTC. It codes for CASRSTGGETQYF. The full variable domain, completed using reference TRBV5-8 and TRBJ2-5, is EAGVTQSPTHLIKTRGQQATLRCSPISGHTSVYWYQQALGLGLQFLLWYDEGEERNRGNFPPRFSGRQFPNYSSELNVNALELEDSALYLCASRSTGGETQYFGPGTRLLVL.

The sample holds many counts of this clonotype. The chain is built from TRBV11-2 and TRBJ2-1; D is possibly TRBD1 or TRBD2 (6 bases each). From germline, CDR1 is SGHAT and CDR2 FQNNGV. The CDR3 spans 16 residues. Between the trimmed V and J ends, which lost 5 bases and 4 bases, there was a span of 18 bases. The chain's CDR3 is CASSKRGSGLYNEQFF. The CDR3 DNA is TGTGCCAGCAGCAAGAGGGGGTCGGGACTTTACAATGAGCAGTTCTTC.

This chain uses TRBV12-3 or TRBV12-4 with TRBJ2-4; 7 bases are shared with TRBD1. The CDR3 is made up of 15 amino acids. V gave up 3 bases and J gave up 5 bases; unmatched junction bases: 7. For the CDR3, the DNA is TGTGCCAGCAGTTTTCCCGCAGGGGGAGAAAACATTCAGTACTTC. Residues: CASSFPAGGENIQYF.

The sample holds a few counts of this clonotype. The rearrangement joins TRBV20-1 to TRBJ2-5; D gene uncertain. The CDR3 extends over 10 amino acids. CDR1 is DFQATT and CDR2 is SNEGSKA in the germline V gene (reference sequence). This CDR3 is CRMDGETQYF. The CDR3 DNA sequence: TGCAGGATGGATGGGGAGACCCAGTACTTC.